The 30 T cell receptor beta chains listed next were all sequenced from one sample in a study of OX40 agonist ivuxolimab in advanced cancers. Clones were read by immunoSEQ multiplex PCR, and TCRdb kept only the in-frame ones, dropping some. Here the sample spans about 48,000 clones, approximately 90% being singletons. The sequencing here drew on CD4+ or CD8+ T cells sorted from blood, taken in a trial of the OX40 agonist ivuxolimab. Source of these receptors: an adult with an advanced solid tumor such as melanoma, head and neck, liver or kidney cancer.

This clone was counted once. This chain links TRBV19 with TRBJ2-7, with 10 bases identical to TRBD1. Trimming at V came to 5 bases and at J to 3 bases, leaving 4 bases not matched to a gene. Germline CDR1 reads LNHDA; CDR2 reads SQIVND (reference sequence). There are 14 residues in the CDR3. The chain's CDR3 is CASSYGTGVYEQYF. DNA for the CDR3: TGTGCCAGTAGTTACGGGACAGGGGTCTACGAGCAGTACTTC.

The rearrangement uses TRBV11-3 and TRBJ2-3; either TRBD1 or TRBD2 may supply D (5 bases each). Germline CDR1 SGHNT, CDR2 YENEEA. This CDR3 contains 15 residues. V was trimmed by 5 bases and J by 2 bases, leaving 14 bases between them. The CDR3 here is CASSPGTVITDTQYF. For the CDR3, the DNA is TGTGCCAGCAGCCCGGGGACGGTGATCACAGATACGCAGTATTTT.

The chain couples TRBV7-9 to TRBJ2-1; TRBD2 agrees at 11 bases. The CDR3 is 19 amino acids. Per germline, CDR1 SEHNR and CDR2 FQNEAQ (reference sequence). V shed 4 bases and J 5 bases; nucleotides not matched to a gene: 16. The CDR3 coding sequence is TGTGCCAGCAGCTCCCGGGTCGGGTCATATAGCGGGAGGGACAATGAGCAGTTCTTC. Its protein product is CASSSRVGSYSGRDNEQFF.

V is TRBV5-5 and J is TRBJ1-2; no clear D gene. This CDR3 is 16 amino acids long. Trimming cost V 0 bases and J 0 bases, with 12 bases left between them. Germline V lookup: CDR1 SGHKS, CDR2 YYEKEE (reference sequence). This CDR3 is CASSLAEGSANYGYTF. The CDR3 region has the DNA TGTGCCAGCAGCTTGGCCGAAGGGAGCGCTAACTATGGCTACACCTTC.

The V and J genes are TRBV10-3 and TRBJ2-1, with D perhaps TRBD1 (6 bases). The ends were cut back, 4 bases at V and 12 bases at J, with 25 bases in the middle. The V gene's germline CDR1 is ENHRY and CDR2 SYGVKD. The CDR3 length is 16 residues. CDR3 region: CAISVGVDSLSLGQFF. The CDR3 nucleotides are TGTGCCATCAGTGTAGGGGTGGACAGCCTTAGCCTTGGGCAGTTCTTC.

This chain joins TRBV4-3 and TRBJ2-5, with a weak D call TRBD2 (5 bases). The CDR3 is made up of 17 amino acids. CDR1 and CDR2 from the germline V gene are LGHNA and YSLEER. Trimming removed 3 bases at V and 2 bases at J, with 19 bases between. The CDR3 is CASSQGFNPEEQETQYF. The CDR3 DNA follows: TGCGCCAGCAGCCAGGGTTTTAACCCGGAGGAGCAAGAGACCCAGTACTTC.

The chain links TRBV19 to TRBJ2-3, with D perhaps matching TRBD1 (6 bases). Trimming removed 11 bases at V and 4 bases at J, with 25 bases between. This CDR3 spans 16 amino acids. The V gene's germline CDR1 is LNHDA and CDR2 SQIVND (reference sequence). The DNA of the CDR3 is TGTGCCGCTAGACCCCCGAAAGGACAGCGAGCAGATACGCAGTATTTT. As protein: CAARPPKGQRADTQYF.

A single count supports this clone. The V call is TRBV11-2, the J call TRBJ2-7; D tentatively fits TRBD1 or TRBD2 (6 bases each). Germline-derived CDR1 and CDR2 are SGHAT and FQNNGV. This CDR3 comprises 15 residues. V dropped 5 bases and J dropped 0 bases, with 14 bases sitting between them. CDR3 region: CASSTFGGGSYEQYF. DNA of the CDR3: TGTGCCAGCAGCACGTTCGGAGGGGGCTCCTACGAGCAGTACTTC.

This clone was seen more than once but under ten times. The chain uses TRBV25-1 and TRBJ1-2; no reliable D call. CDR1 MGHDK and CDR2 SYGVNS come from the germline V gene. Trimming pared 2 bases from V and 4 bases from J, leaving 8 bases between. The length of the CDR3 is 13 residues. The CDR3 protein is CASSEAGGYGYTF. CDR3 sequence (DNA): TGTGCCAGCAGTGAAGCTGGAGGCTATGGCTACACCTTC.

The V gene is TRBV15, the J gene TRBJ2-5, with D tentatively TRBD1 (5 bases). The V end was cut by 3 bases, the J end by 2 bases, with 13 bases between. The CDR3 spans 15 residues. Germline assignment: CDR1 LNHNV and CDR2 YYDKDF (reference sequence). As DNA, the CDR3 is TGTGCCACCAGCAGCCTGCGGACACAGCAAGAGACCCAGTACTTC. Its protein product is CATSSLRTQQETQYF.

Only a few counts were recorded for this clone. V gene TRBV28 combines with J gene TRBJ2-2; D is possibly TRBD1 (5 bases). The CDR3 is 15 amino acids. The germline CDR1 and CDR2 sequences are MDHEN and SYDVKM. Trimming left V 2 bases short and J 6 bases short, with 13 bases between. The CDR3 nucleotides are TGTGCCAGCAGTTTACAGGCAGGGAAGTCCGGGGAGCTGTTTTTT. This gives the protein CASSLQAGKSGELFF.

The CDR3 sequence: CATGQGVGYEQYF. The DNA of the CDR3 is TGTGCCACAGGACAGGGGGTCGGATACGAGCAGTACTTC. The chain recombines TRBV6-5 with TRBJ2-7, with 10 nucleotides matching TRBD1. After removal of 10 bases from V and 4 bases from J, the junction contained 7 bases not matched to a gene. Germline CDR1 and CDR2: MNHEY and SVGAGI. The CDR3 totals 13 residues.

The sample holds one count of this clone. The chain recombines TRBV5-6 with TRBJ1-1, with 10 nucleotides matching TRBD1. The V gene end was trimmed by 4 bases and the J gene end by 6 bases; junction bases not matched to a gene: 6. The germline CDR1 and CDR2 sequences are SGHDT and YYEEEE. This CDR3 is built from 14 residues. The CDR3: CASSLGTGAPEAFF. The CDR3 DNA sequence: TGTGCCAGCAGCCTAGGGACAGGGGCTCCTGAAGCTTTCTTT.

A single count supports this clone. CDR3: CASSHPPDGGSNEQFF. The CDR3 DNA follows: TGCGCCAGCAGCCACCCCCCCGACGGGGGCTCCAATGAGCAGTTCTTC. The chain recombines TRBV4-3 with TRBJ2-1; D tentatively fits TRBD1 or TRBD2 (6 bases each). CDR1 is LGHNA and CDR2 is YSLEER in the germline V gene. V gave up 3 bases and J gave up 6 bases, with 18 bases separating them. The CDR3 contains 16 residues.

The CDR3 DNA is TGTGCCAGCAGTCTCCACAATGAGCAGTTCTTC. It is translated as CASSLHNEQFF. The chain is built from TRBV25-1 and TRBJ2-1; unclear D gene. Trimming took 5 bases from V and 5 from J, leaving 4 bases between them. The CDR3 runs 11 residues. Germline CDR1 and CDR2: MGHDK and SYGVNS.

The chain uses TRBV14 and TRBJ2-6, with TRBD2 matching 7 bases. There are 20 residues in the CDR3. The germline CDR1 and CDR2 sequences are SGHDN and FVKESK. V lost 0 bases to trimming and J lost 0 bases; unmatched junction nucleotides: 11. The DNA of the CDR3 is TGTGCCAGCAGCCAAGATCGGGGTTGGGAGGGGCTCTCTGGGGCCAACGTCCTGACTTTC. It encodes CASSQDRGWEGLSGANVLTF.

This chain uses TRBV13 with TRBJ2-2; 12 bases fit TRBD2. CDR3 length: 19 amino acids. The V gene end was trimmed by 1 base and the J gene end by 2 bases; junction bases not matched to a gene: 8. Germline CDR1 is PRHDT and CDR2 is FYEKMQ (reference sequence). CDR3: CASSLELGTSGFNTGELFF. In nucleotides, the CDR3 is TGTGCCAGCAGCTTAGAGCTGGGGACTAGCGGGTTTAACACCGGGGAGCTGTTTTTT.

The chain has TRBV2 and TRBJ1-6; TRBD1 agrees at 9 bases. V dropped 5 bases and J dropped 7; count of bases not matched to a gene: 6. Germline CDR1 reads SNHLY; CDR2 reads FYNNEI. The CDR3 sequence is 15 residues long. CDR3 sequence reads: CASSFRTGENSPLHF. In DNA, the CDR3 is TGTGCCAGCAGTTTCCGGACAGGGGAGAATTCACCCCTCCACTTT.

The J gene is TRBJ1-1, the V gene TRBV13, with 12 positions matching TRBD1. Germline-derived CDR1 and CDR2 are PRHDT and FYEKMQ (reference sequence). V lost 5 bases, J lost 5 bases, and 15 bases stayed unmatched. This CDR3 spans 18 amino acids. CDR3 in amino acids: CASSPPVGTGGVHTEAFF. In DNA form, the CDR3 reads TGTGCCAGCAGCCCGCCCGTCGGGACAGGGGGCGTTCATACTGAAGCTTTCTTT.

This chain uses TRBV5-4 with TRBJ2-1; TRBD2 agrees at 13 bases. The CDR3 sequence is 16 residues long. Germline values: CDR1 SGHNT, CDR2 YYREEE (reference sequence). The V segment lost 4 bases and the J segment 2 bases; nucleotides outside the gene matches: 3. The CDR3 DNA follows: TGTGCCAGCAGCGGGGGACTAGCGGGAACCTACAATGAGCAGTTCTTC. Its translation: CASSGGLAGTYNEQFF.

The J gene is TRBJ1-2, the V gene TRBV4-1; TRBD1 matches at 11 bases. Trimming took 3 bases from V and 8 from J; bases not matched to a gene: 5. The CDR3 loop spans 14 amino acids. Germline CDR1 MGHRA, CDR2 YSYEKL. CDR3 in DNA: TGCGCCAGCAGCCACAGGACAGGGGGCGAAGGCTACACCTTC. This gives the protein CASSHRTGGEGYTF.

Remarks on this clone: Other DNA sequences in this sample translate to the same CDR3. The chain uses TRBV7-7 and TRBJ2-2; D remains ambiguous. With 1 base removed from V and 4 bases from J, the gap between germline ends came to 4 bases. CDR3 size: 13 residues. CDR1 is SSHAT and CDR2 is FNYEAQ in the germline V gene (reference sequence). The CDR3 bases are TGTGCCAGCAGCTTAGGGAGCACCGGGGAGCTGTTTTTT. Residues: CASSLGSTGELFF.

V and J are TRBV27 and TRBJ2-7; D perhaps matches TRBD2 (6 bases). The CDR3 contains 13 residues. V was shortened by 11 bases and J by 2 bases, with 16 bases between the two germline ends. Germline V gene sequence: CDR1 MNHEY, CDR2 SMNVEV (reference sequence). The CDR3 DNA follows: TGTGCCGTAGGCCGGGACTCTCCCTACGAGCAGTACTTC. Residues: CAVGRDSPYEQYF.

The V call is TRBV28, the J call TRBJ2-7, with D tentatively TRBD1 (6 bases). CDR3 length: 16 amino acids. Germline CDR1 reads MDHEN; CDR2 reads SYDVKM. Trimming pared 6 bases from V and 7 bases from J, leaving 25 bases between. CDR3 region: CASRSNWDTSLREQYF. Here the CDR3 DNA reads TGTGCCAGCAGGTCAAATTGGGACACCAGCTTGAGGGAGCAGTACTTC. The full variable domain, in which reference TRBV28 and TRBJ2-7 provide the parts outside the CDR3, is DVKVTQSSRYLVKRTGEKVFLECVQDMDHENMFWYRQDPGLGLRLIYFSYDVKMKEKGDIPEGYSVSREKKERFSLILESASTNQTSMYLCASRSNWDTSLREQYFGPGTRLTVT.

The genes are TRBV9 and TRBJ2-7; D is uncertain. In germline, CDR1 is SGDLS, CDR2 YYNGEE. Trimming pared 0 bases from V and 6 bases from J, leaving 10 bases between. This CDR3 has 13 residues. CDR3 protein: CASSVATGGEQYF. CDR3 nucleotides: TGTGCCAGCAGCGTAGCTACTGGTGGCGAGCAGTACTTC.

The chain employs TRBV28 and TRBJ1-5; D possibly corresponds to TRBD1 (5 bases). V dropped 4 bases and J dropped 6 bases, with 10 bases sitting between them. The germline gives CDR1 MDHEN, CDR2 SYDVKM. The CDR3 covers 13 residues. The CDR3 loop is CASSWGTGQPQHF. In DNA form, the CDR3 reads TGTGCCAGCAGTTGGGGGACGGGTCAGCCCCAGCATTTT.

This clone was seen only a few times. The rearrangement uses TRBV5-6 and TRBJ2-3; 9 bases fit TRBD1. J was trimmed by 3 bases and V by 4 bases; bases with no gene match: 15. CDR3 length: 18 residues. The germline V gene has CDR1 SGHDT and CDR2 YYEEEE. CDR3 DNA sequence: TGTGCCAGCAGCCCACACTTACTCCGGGACAGGGATACAGATACGCAGTATTTT. This gives the protein CASSPHLLRDRDTDTQYF.

The gene calls are TRBV9 and TRBJ2-1; tentative D call: TRBD1 (6 bases). The CDR3 spans 13 residues. CDR1 is SGDLS and CDR2 is YYNGEE in the germline V gene. V was trimmed by 0 bases and J by 8 bases, leaving 9 bases between them. CDR3 loop: CASSVEGQHEQFF. Written as DNA, the CDR3 is TGTGCCAGCAGCGTAGAAGGACAGCATGAGCAGTTCTTC.

The chain combines TRBV5-6 with TRBJ1-1; weak D call: TRBD1 (5 bases). V was shortened by 3 bases and J by 3 bases, with 12 bases between the two germline ends. From germline, CDR1 is SGHDT and CDR2 YYEEEE. This CDR3 region has 14 residues. CDR3 in DNA: TGTGCCAGCAGCTCAGAGACCAGGGACACTGAAGCTTTCTTT. Translation: CASSSETRDTEAFF.

The genes are TRBV5-5 and TRBJ1-1; D possibly corresponds to TRBD1 (5 bases). V was trimmed by 4 bases and J by 0 bases, leaving 13 bases between them. This CDR3 has 15 residues. Germline assignment: CDR1 SGHKS and CDR2 YYEKEE (reference sequence). The CDR3, as DNA: TGTGCCAGCAGCCTGGCGGGGCGCATGAACACTGAAGCTTTCTTT. It specifies CASSLAGRMNTEAFF.